This is a list of T cell receptor beta chains from one sample in a study of OX40 agonist ivuxolimab in advanced cancers. The table came from immunoSEQ multiplex PCR; TCRdb's copy has only in-frame clones and leaves some out. The sample comprises tens of thousands of clones, 80% of which are singletons, and roughly 7% rests with the top ten. Sequenced material: CD4+ or CD8+ T cells sorted from blood, taken in a trial of the OX40 agonist ivuxolimab. These receptors originate from an adult with an advanced solid tumor such as melanoma, head and neck, liver or kidney cancer. Both conserved end residues are part of each CDR3. D genes are given only for firm matches. Rows give clone size only sometimes, using once, few, many, or a class for an expanded clone.

TRBV30	TRBJ2-5	-	-	CAWTPGGETQYF	TGTGCCTGGACTCCAGGGGGGGAGACCCAGTACTTC
TRBV9	TRBJ2-7	-	-	CASSVRWETNEQYF	TGTGCCAGCAGCGTCAGGTGGGAAACTAACGAGCAGTACTTC
TRBV5-1	TRBJ1-1	-	TRBD1	CASSLRQGAGTEAFF	TGCGCCAGCAGCCTACGACAGGGGGCAGGCACTGAAGCTTTCTTT
TRBV10-2	TRBJ1-1	-	-	CASSDRVRELGEAFF	TGCGCCAGCAGTGATCGGGTGAGGGAGTTGGGTGAAGCTTTCTTT
TRBV19	TRBJ2-3	few	-	CASSIVFPPGADTQYF	TGTGCCAGTAGTATTGTCTTTCCCCCAGGTGCAGATACGCAGTATTTT
TRBV5-1	TRBJ2-3	-	-	CASSLDAVKGPDTQYF	TGCGCCAGCAGCTTGGACGCGGTAAAGGGGCCAGATACGCAGTATTTT
TRBV14	TRBJ2-2	few	-	CASSQNLGAGELFF	TGTGCCAGCAGCCAAAATCTTGGGGCCGGGGAGCTGTTTTTT
TRBV5-1	TRBJ2-7	-	-	CASSLAGTEEQYF	TGCGCCAGCAGCTTGGCCGGGACTGAAGAGCAGTACTTC
TRBV5-1	TRBJ2-3	-	TRBD2	CASSPRTSREPDTQYF	TGCGCCAGCAGCCCCCGGACTAGCAGAGAACCAGATACGCAGTATTTT
TRBV7-2	TRBJ1-1	few	TRBD1	CASSTRQGGVTEAFF	TGTGCCAGCAGCACACGACAGGGTGGGGTCACTGAAGCTTTCTTT
TRBV30	TRBJ1-1	-	-	CAWSVKMGLAFF	TGTGCCTGGAGTGTAAAGATGGGATTGGCTTTCTTT
TRBV2	TRBJ2-7	once	-	CASSDSRLEVSYEQYF	TGTGCCAGCAGTGACTCGCGCTTGGAGGTCTCCTACGAGCAGTACTTC
TRBV5-5	TRBJ1-1	-	-	CASSSGSGSDTEAFF	TGTGCCAGCAGCTCCGGTTCAGGGAGCGACACTGAAGCTTTCTTT
TRBV5-3	TRBJ1-1	-	-	CARSLRGHKNTEAFF	TGTGCCAGAAGCTTGCGGGGACATAAGAACACTGAAGCTTTCTTT
TRBV9	TRBJ2-3	-	TRBD2	CASSGTGTSGTSSTDTQYF	TGTGCCAGCAGCGGGACCGGGACTAGCGGTACTTCTAGCACAGATACGCAGTATTTT
TRBV6-1	TRBJ1-1	-	-	CASSGSLGTEAFF	TGTGCCAGCAGTGGGTCCTTGGGGACTGAAGCTTTCTTT
TRBV9	TRBJ2-1	-	TRBD2	CASSTRLAGQNNEQFF	TGTGCCAGCAGCACCCGACTAGCGGGCCAAAACAATGAGCAGTTCTTC
TRBV5-1	TRBJ2-7	-	TRBD1	CASKPDRDNYEQYF	TGCGCCAGCAAACCCGACAGGGACAACTACGAGCAGTACTTC
TRBV29-1	TRBJ1-2	-	-	CSVRRGGDYGYTF	TGCAGCGTTCGAAGGGGTGGGGACTATGGCTACACCTTC
TRBV14	TRBJ2-5	-	TRBD2	CASSRMTSAYQETQYF	TGTGCCAGCAGCCGGATGACTAGCGCCTACCAAGAGACCCAGTACTTC
TRBV7-8	TRBJ1-3	-	-	CASSSDRITGNTIYF	TGTGCCAGCAGCTCGGACCGGATAACTGGAAACACCATATATTTT
TRBV5-5	TRBJ2-1	-	TRBD1	CASSWDSFYNEQFF	TGTGCCAGCAGCTGGGACAGCTTCTACAATGAGCAGTTCTTC
TRBV30	TRBJ2-4	-	-	CAWSVPQGTKNIQYF	TGTGCCTGGAGTGTTCCTCAGGGGACTAAAAACATTCAGTACTTC
TRBV20-1	TRBJ1-2	-	-	CSATDSYGYTF	TGCAGTGCTACCGACTCCTATGGCTACACCTTC
TRBV11-2	TRBJ2-1	-	-	CASRSRIQSSYNEQFF	TGTGCCAGCAGATCCAGAATTCAAAGCTCCTACAATGAGCAGTTCTTC
TRBV27	TRBJ1-1	-	-	CASSLNGMNTEAFF	TGTGCCAGCAGTTTAAACGGGATGAACACTGAAGCTTTCTTT
TRBV2	TRBJ1-3	-	-	CASSTYGYDGFSGNTIYF	TGTGCCAGCAGTACATACGGGTACGACGGGTTCTCTGGAAACACCATATATTTT